The table lists the clone carrying this T cell receptor beta chain with many counts. Its antigen is not identified. These data are taken from a study of Graves' ophthalmopathy and Graves' hyperthyroidism. CDR3 length equals 14 residues. Deletions cut 2 bases from V and 4 bases from J, with 11 bases between. Looked up from germline, CDR1 is SGHAT and CDR2 is FQNNGV. Amplification from RNA transcripts yielded the TCR beta CDR3 regions. Second-round multiplex PCR followed a first-round RT-PCR using HTBI primers. From the multiplex PCR reads, TCRdb called clonotypes with MiXCR, one entry per CDR3 protein. The table lists about 550,000 distinct CDR3 sequences, about 35% of them singletons. Study observations and caveats: Blood also carried most expanded thyroid clonotypes exceeding 0.001 frequency.

The receptor's source is an adult man with Graves' hyperthyroidism. The chain combines TRBV11-2 with TRBJ1-1, with a possible D match to TRBD1 (6 bases). Sequencing was carried out using peripheral blood or thyroid tissue (not recorded which). In DNA form, the CDR3 reads TGTGCCAGCAGCTTATGGACCAGGGGCACTGAAGCTTTCTTT. Translating it yields CASSLWTRGTEAFF.